The source of this T cell receptor (beta chain) is a study of Graves' ophthalmopathy and Graves' hyperthyroidism. Scientists amplified the TCR beta CDR3 regions from RNA transcripts. An opening RT-PCR round employed HTBI primers and preceded a second-round multiplex PCR. TCRdb itself ran the multiplex PCR reads through MiXCR, one entry per CDR3 protein. The profile covers a few hundred thousand distinct CDR3 sequences, with roughly 20% appearing a single time and under 3.5% taken by the ten largest. Hyperthyroidism is called stable when no ophthalmopathy develops within 18 months of follow-up. Aged 18 to 65, hyperthyroidism patients had been newly diagnosed, with under 2 months' duration. Clinical symptoms, serum thyroxine, TRAb, thyroid ultrasound and orbital computed tomography formed the basis of diagnosis. Broader study findings: Blood also harbored most expanded thyroid clonotypes above 0.001 frequency.

The V and J ends lost 8 bases and 1 base respectively, with 8 bases between them. This CDR3 region has 11 residues. Per germline, CDR1 SQVTM and CDR2 ANQGSEA. This clonotype was counted at least ten times. Antigen unknown. The sequence derives from a woman in her late teens or twenties with stable Graves' hyperthyroidism. Source material: peripheral blood. The chain is built from TRBV29-1 and TRBJ2-5; unclear D gene. The CDR3 nucleotides read TGCAGCTGTGCGGTCCAAGAGACCCAGTACTTC. Amino acids: CSCAVQETQYF.